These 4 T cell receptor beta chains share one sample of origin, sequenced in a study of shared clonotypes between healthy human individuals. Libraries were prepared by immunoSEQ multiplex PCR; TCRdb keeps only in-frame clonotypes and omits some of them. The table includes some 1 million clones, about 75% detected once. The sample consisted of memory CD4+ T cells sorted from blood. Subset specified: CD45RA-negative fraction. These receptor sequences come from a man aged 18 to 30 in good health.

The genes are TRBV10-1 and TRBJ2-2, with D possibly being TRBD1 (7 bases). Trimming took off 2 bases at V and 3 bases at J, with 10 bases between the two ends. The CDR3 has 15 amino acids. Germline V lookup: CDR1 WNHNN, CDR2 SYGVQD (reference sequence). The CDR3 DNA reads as TGCGCCAGCAGTGAGAGCAGGGGGGACACCGGGGAGCTGTTTTTT. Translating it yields CASSESRGDTGELFF.

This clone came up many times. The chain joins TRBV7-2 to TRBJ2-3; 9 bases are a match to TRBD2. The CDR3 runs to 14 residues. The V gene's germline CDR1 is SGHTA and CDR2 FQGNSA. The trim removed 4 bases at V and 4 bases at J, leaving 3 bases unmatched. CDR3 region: CASSWRGGPDTQYF. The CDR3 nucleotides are TGTGCCAGCAGCTGGCGGGGGGGTCCAGATACGCAGTATTTT.

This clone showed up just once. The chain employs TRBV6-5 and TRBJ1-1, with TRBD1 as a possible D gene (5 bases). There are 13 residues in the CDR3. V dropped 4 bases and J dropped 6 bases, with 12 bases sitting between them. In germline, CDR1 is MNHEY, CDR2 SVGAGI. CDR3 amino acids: CASSSVVGAEAFF. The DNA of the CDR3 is TGTGCCAGCAGTTCGGTTGTGGGGGCTGAAGCTTTCTTT.

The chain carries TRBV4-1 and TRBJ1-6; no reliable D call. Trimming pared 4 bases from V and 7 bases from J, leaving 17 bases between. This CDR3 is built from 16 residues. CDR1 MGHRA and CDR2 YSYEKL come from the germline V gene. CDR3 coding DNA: TGCGCCAGCAGCCGCATGCCGGGTTCGGGGAATTCACCCCTCCACTTT. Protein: CASSRMPGSGNSPLHF.